What follows is one T cell receptor beta chain and its context. As yet, its antigen is unknown. This CDR3 comprises 16 residues. Germline CDR1 reads LNHDA; CDR2 reads SQIVND (reference sequence). Trimming removed 3 bases from V and 5 bases from J; junction bases left unmatched: 11. The protocol was immunoSEQ multiplex PCR, while the TCRdb copy is restricted to in-frame clones and leaves out a portion. This sample has 50,000 to 65,000 clones, with 85% to 90% found just once. The data were obtained in a study of OX40 agonist ivuxolimab in advanced cancers. About the research overall: The mean age was roughly 60 years, ranging from 23 to 79, with around four fifths of participants male. Study conclusions and caveats: Among the lowest peripheral clonal expansion occurred in 0.1-3.0 mg/kg partial responders. Some nonresponders likewise displayed low normalized T-cell clonal expansion.

The clonotype comes from an adult with an advanced solid tumor such as melanoma, head and neck, liver or kidney cancer. The starting material was CD4+ or CD8+ T cells sorted from blood, obtained in a trial of the OX40 agonist ivuxolimab. This chain connects TRBV19 to TRBJ1-1, with 8 bases fitting TRBD1. The CDR3 DNA follows: TGTGCCAGTAGTATTGAAGCCAGGGGGCGGTTAACTGAAGCTTTCTTT. This codes for CASSIEARGRLTEAFF.